The T cell receptor beta chain described here comes from a study of blood T cell repertoires in COVID-19. Whole-study context: Spain, Italy and the United States supplied samples that represented acute and convalescent COVID-19.

Seattle-derived patients entered the study during active infection and were followed longitudinally. This clone has just a few counts. Libraries were prepared by immunoSEQ multiplex PCR; TCRdb keeps only in-frame clonotypes and omits some of them. This table holds 200,000 to 300,000 clones, 70% to 90% found once. V dropped 6 bases and J dropped 2 bases, with 11 bases sitting between them. CDR3 size: 13 residues. Germline CDR1 reads SGDLS; CDR2 reads YYNGEE. The receptor comes from an older woman with COVID-19, enrolled during active disease. The V and J genes are TRBV9 and TRBJ1-2, with D perhaps matching TRBD1 (5 bases). Input material: peripheral blood. The CDR3: CASTTGLNYGYTF. As DNA, the CDR3 is TGTGCCAGCACCACGGGACTCAACTATGGCTACACCTTC. Based on the CDR3 plus reference TRBV9 and TRBJ1-2, the full variable domain is DSGVTQTPKHLITATGQRVTLRCSPRSGDLSVYWYQQSLDQGLQFLIQYYNGEERAKGNILERFSAQQFPDLHSELNLSSLELGDSALYFCASTTGLNYGYTFGSGTRLTVV.